Listed below are T cell receptor beta chains from one sample, sequenced in a study of T cells after yellow fever vaccination. A single record per CDR3 protein comes from TCRdb applying MiXCR to the 5' RACE reads. The table includes approximately 260,000 distinct CDR3 sequences, approximately 5.2% detected once. The sequenced sample was CD4+ T cells sorted from PBMCs, obtained on the day of the yellow fever booster vaccination. These receptors were collected from a man aged 18 to 29 who received the YFV17D yellow fever vaccine. The CDR3 runs from the conserved cysteine through the conserved F or W. The order of the fields is J gene, V gene, D gene, CDR3 protein. D genes are given only for firm matches.

>TRBJ2-3|TRBV4-2|-
CASSLGTAEDTQYF
>TRBJ2-3|TRBV5-1|TRBD1
CASSWTGDRTDTQYF
>TRBJ2-7|TRBV6-5|-
CASTRGGTSYEQYF
>TRBJ2-1|TRBV12-3/TRBV12-4|TRBD1
CASSRDRGPYNEQFF
>TRBJ2-4|TRBV7-2|-
CASSPQGLLAKNIQYF
>TRBJ2-5|TRBV5-6|-
CASSLDVDPIMTQYF
>TRBJ1-4|TRBV4-3|-
CASTKEIQDEKLFF
>TRBJ1-5|TRBV16|-
CASYPGDGYNQPQHF
>TRBJ2-5|TRBV29-1|TRBD1
CSVARDREETQYF
>TRBJ2-1|TRBV7-8|-
CASSLASWVGEQFF
>TRBJ1-5|TRBV5-1|-
CASSLEGWGNQPQHF
>TRBJ2-1|TRBV7-8|TRBD2
CASRLLAGVGNEQFF
>TRBJ1-6|TRBV11-2|TRBD1
CASSRQDRVHNSPLHF
>TRBJ2-2|TRBV14|-
CASSHIRGQDTGELFF
>TRBJ1-5|TRBV12-3/TRBV12-4|-
CASSPQGFSNQPQHF
>TRBJ2-3|TRBV7-2|-
CASSSYGGGTDTQYF
>TRBJ2-1|TRBV16|TRBD1
CASSPYRGEQFF
>TRBJ1-6|TRBV4-1|-
CASSQYPRGSNSPLHF
>TRBJ1-1|TRBV11-3|-
CASSFEVNTEAFF
>TRBJ1-5|TRBV5-1|TRBD1
CASSLGQGGSNQPQHF
>TRBJ1-1|TRBV6-2/TRBV6-3|TRBD1
CASSETGTANTEAFF
>TRBJ2-3|TRBV9|TRBD1
CASSTRGQGTSTDTQYF
>TRBJ2-2|TRBV10-3|TRBD1
CAIAGQGVGELFF
>TRBJ2-7|TRBV20-1|-
CSARDRTEQYF
>TRBJ2-4|TRBV6-5|-
CASRGSQPKNIQYF
>TRBJ2-1|TRBV2|TRBD1
CASSGRGLNEQFF
>TRBJ2-4|TRBV4-1|-
CASSRGRGGEGIQYF
>TRBJ2-2|TRBV11-2|-
CASSYVIGETGELFF
>TRBJ2-3|TRBV20-1|-
CSARDYRDTQYF
>TRBJ2-7|TRBV20-1|-
CSAGRDDEQYF
>TRBJ2-5|TRBV10-3|-
CAIRSGRGKETQYF
>TRBJ2-5|TRBV6-2/TRBV6-3|-
CASSYLNREIRETQYF
>TRBJ2-7|TRBV7-2|TRBD1
CASSAQGISYEQYF
>TRBJ1-1|TRBV12-3/TRBV12-4|-
CASSLGTGGRFPNTEAFF